The 17 T cell receptor beta chains in this list originate from one sample, sequenced in a study of neoadjuvant nivolumab and ipilimumab in lung cancer. Measured with immunoSEQ multiplex PCR; TCRdb has only the in-frame clones, and not every one. The sample contains 7,000 to 9,500 clones, around 86% of which appear only once. The sample here was tumor tissue, taken after neoadjuvant nivolumab, alone or with ipilimumab, at or shortly before surgery. The receptor set was obtained from an adult with non-small cell lung cancer. Some clones in this sample may be carry-over from other donors' samples.

The V gene is TRBV5-1, the J gene TRBJ2-7; maybe TRBD1 (5 bases). This CDR3 is built from 15 residues. Trimming took 3 bases from V and 1 from J, leaving 14 bases between them. Germline CDR1 is SGHRS and CDR2 is YFSETQ. As DNA, the CDR3 is TGCGCCAGCAGCTCTGCAGGGATTCTTTCCTACGAGCAGTACTTC. Encoded protein: CASSSAGILSYEQYF.

The rearrangement uses TRBV7-2 and TRBJ1-1; no definite D call. The CDR3 runs to 13 residues. Germline CDR1 and CDR2: SGHTA and FQGNSA. V shed 1 base and J shed 8 bases, with 11 bases lying between them. In DNA, the CDR3 is TGTGCCAGCAGCTTAGATTGGGATTCGGAAGCTTTCTTT. It codes for CASSLDWDSEAFF. The variable domain in full, with the rest retrieved from reference TRBV7-2 and TRBJ1-1, is GAGVSQSPSNKVTEKGKDVELRCDPISGHTALYWYRQSLGQGLEFLIYFQGNSAPDKSGLPSDRFSAERTGGSVSTLTIQRTQQEDSAVYLCASSLDWDSEAFFGQGTRLTVV.

The V call is TRBV14, the J call TRBJ1-1; D not resolved. The CDR3 runs 12 residues. Germline assignment: CDR1 SGHDN and CDR2 FVKESK. The V end was cut by 4 bases, the J end by 7 bases, with 10 bases between. CDR3 sequence (DNA): TGTGCCAGCAGCCTCCCAGAGGGTGAAGCTTTCTTT. Protein product: CASSLPEGEAFF.

V usage is TRBV4-3 and J usage is TRBJ2-6, with a possible D match to TRBD2 (6 bases). This CDR3 region has 16 residues. The ends were cut back, 0 bases at V and 3 bases at J, with 9 bases in the middle. The germline V gene encodes CDR1 LGHNA and CDR2 YSLEER. CDR3 nucleotides: TGCGCCAGCAGCCAAGATCAGGGAGGTGGGGCCAACGTCCTGACTTTC. It specifies CASSQDQGGGANVLTF.

V is TRBV25-1 and J is TRBJ1-5, with D possibly TRBD1 on 5 matching bases. Trimming removed 9 bases at V and 6 bases at J, with 18 bases between. Germline V gene data show CDR1 as MGHDK and CDR2 as SYGVNS. The CDR3 runs to 14 residues. In DNA form, the CDR3 reads TGTGCCAGACCCTGTGGAGGGGTACCTCAGCCCCAGCATTTT. This codes for CARPCGGVPQPQHF.

This chain links TRBV27 with TRBJ2-7, with a possible D match to TRBD2 (6 bases). The V end lost 2 bases, the J end lost 2 bases, and 16 bases lay between the germline ends. This CDR3 contains 16 residues. Germline V gene sequence: CDR1 MNHEY, CDR2 SMNVEV (reference sequence). The CDR3 reads CASSLQGGDSPYEQYF. For the CDR3, the DNA is TGTGCCAGCAGTTTACAGGGTGGGGACTCCCCCTACGAGCAGTACTTC.

The chain combines TRBV5-1 with TRBJ1-2; possible D gene TRBD1, 5 bases. V lost 0 bases to trimming and J lost 4 bases, with 10 bases between them. The length of the CDR3 is 14 residues. CDR1 is SGHRS, CDR2 YFSETQ, per germline. CDR3: CASSLEGALYGYTF. DNA for the CDR3: TGCGCCAGCAGCTTGGAAGGGGCTCTCTATGGCTACACCTTC.

The chain's CDR3 is CAWSVPSPGKKAHYGYTF. The CDR3 DNA reads as TGTGCCTGGAGTGTACCCTCCCCCGGAAAGAAGGCCCACTATGGCTACACCTTC. The chain links TRBV30 to TRBJ1-2; D call uncertain. The V gene's germline CDR1 is GTSNPN and CDR2 SVGIG (reference sequence). CDR3 length: 18 amino acids. The V end lost 0 bases, the J end lost 3 bases, and 23 bases lay between the germline ends.

The chain links TRBV5-1 to TRBJ2-1; TRBD2 matches at 14 bases. This CDR3 contains 15 residues. Germline CDR1 reads SGHRS; CDR2 reads YFSETQ. V shed 3 bases and J 8 bases; nucleotides not matched to a gene: 4. CDR3 in amino acids: CASSSGLAGGDEQFF. In nucleotides, the CDR3 is TGCGCCAGCAGCTCAGGACTAGCGGGAGGCGATGAGCAGTTCTTC.

V and J are TRBV6-4 and TRBJ2-7, with 10 bases that match TRBD1. V trimming: 8 bases; J trimming: 1 base; junction bases outside the gene matches: 8. The CDR3 runs to 15 residues. Germline CDR1 is MRHNA and CDR2 is SNTAGT. The CDR3 here is CASGVGTGESYEQYF. In DNA, the CDR3 is TGTGCCAGCGGGGTGGGGACAGGGGAATCCTACGAGCAGTACTTC.

V usage is TRBV6-5 and J usage is TRBJ2-7; possibly TRBD1 for D (6 bases). Trimming pared 2 bases from V and 3 bases from J, leaving 11 bases between. The CDR3 loop spans 14 amino acids. Germline V lookup: CDR1 MNHEY, CDR2 SVGAGI. In nucleotides, the CDR3 is TGTGCCAGCAGTTACGGGGGCAGCAACTACGAGCAGTACTTC. This sequence encodes CASSYGGSNYEQYF.

V gene TRBV7-6 combines with J gene TRBJ1-4; D gene unclear. The V gene's germline CDR1 is SGHVS and CDR2 FNYEAQ. This CDR3 region has 16 residues. Trimming took off 5 bases at V and 8 bases at J, with 21 bases between the two ends. The CDR3 protein is CASSINPDGLGEKLFF. The CDR3, as DNA: TGTGCCAGCAGCATCAACCCCGACGGACTTGGCGAAAAACTGTTTTTT.

The chain couples TRBV7-9 to TRBJ2-7; D not certain. Deletions cut 1 base from V and 0 bases from J, with 4 bases between. The germline gives CDR1 SEHNR, CDR2 FQNEAQ (reference sequence). The length of the CDR3 is 13 residues. CDR3 amino acids: CASSLDSSYEQYF. The CDR3 DNA sequence: TGTGCCAGCAGCTTAGACAGCTCCTACGAGCAGTACTTC.

The V gene is TRBV5-1, the J gene TRBJ1-1, with 9 bases lining up with TRBD1. V shed 4 bases and J 5 bases; nucleotides not matched to a gene: 6. The CDR3 runs to 14 residues. CDR1 and CDR2 from the germline V gene are SGHRS and YFSETQ. DNA for the CDR3: TGCGCCAGCAGCCAACAGGGGGCAGAGACTGAAGCTTTCTTT. As protein: CASSQQGAETEAFF.

The chain links TRBV19 to TRBJ2-2; 8 nucleotides agree with TRBD1. The J segment lost 4 bases and the V segment lost 10 bases, leaving 8 bases of the junction unmatched. CDR3 size: 14 residues. Per germline, CDR1 LNHDA and CDR2 SQIVND (reference sequence). CDR3 sequence reads: CATRDRTGTGELFF. CDR3 coding DNA: TGTGCCACCCGGGACAGGACGGGCACCGGGGAGCTGTTTTTT.

The rearrangement joins TRBV6-1 to TRBJ1-5; D is uncertain. Looked up from germline, CDR1 is MNHNS and CDR2 is SASEGT. This CDR3 is built from 14 residues. V dropped 4 bases and J dropped 11 bases, with 18 bases sitting between them. CDR3 loop: CASSASKDLVAQHF. The CDR3 nucleotides are TGTGCCAGCAGTGCCTCCAAGGATTTGGTGGCCCAGCATTTT.

The J gene is TRBJ2-2, the V gene TRBV5-8, with 9 bases lining up with TRBD1. V gave up 4 bases and J gave up 3 bases; unmatched junction bases: 7. The CDR3 contains 16 residues. Germline V CDR1 and CDR2: SGHTS, YDEGEE. DNA for the CDR3: TGTGCCAGCAGCCACTGGACAGGGGCGGACACCGGGGAGCTGTTTTTT. Its protein product is CASSHWTGADTGELFF.